The 21 T cell receptor beta chains below were found in one sample sequenced in a study of blood T cell repertoires in COVID-19. The assay was immunoSEQ multiplex PCR, and TCRdb's table has in-frame clones only and misses some. The data show under 250,000 clones, with about 86% seen just once and under 6.5% held by the top ten. Sequenced: peripheral blood. The source is a man aged 55-75 years with acute or convalescent COVID-19.

V usage is TRBV5-4 and J usage is TRBJ2-7; weak D call: TRBD1 (7 bases). Trimming left V 2 bases short and J 4 bases short, with 16 bases between. The CDR3 length is 15 residues. Per the germline V gene, CDR1 is SGHNT and CDR2 is YYREEE (reference sequence). In nucleotides, the CDR3 is TGTGCCAGCAGCTTACGGGAGACAGGGAGTTACGAGCAGTACTTC. Its translation: CASSLRETGSYEQYF. Complete variable domain (other parts from reference TRBV5-4 and TRBJ2-7): ETGVTQSPTHLIKTRGQQVTLRCSSQSGHNTVSWYQQALGQGPQFIFQYYREEENGRGNFPPRFSGLQFPNYSSELNVNALELDDSALYLCASSLRETGSYEQYFGPGTRLTVT.

The chain recombines TRBV6-6 with TRBJ2-1; 11 bases agree with TRBD1. Losses at the gene ends were 10 bases for V and 10 bases for J; bases not matched to a gene: 9. The germline gives CDR1 MNHNY, CDR2 SVGAGI (reference sequence). The CDR3 is 13 residues long. CDR3 bases: TGTGCCACCGCGGACAGGGGGCTCCGGGAGCAGTTCTTC. It specifies CATADRGLREQFF.

The J gene is TRBJ2-3, the V gene TRBV10-3, with D perhaps matching TRBD1 (5 bases). From germline, CDR1 is ENHRY and CDR2 SYGVKD. This CDR3 comprises 15 residues. Trimming shortened V by 2 bases and J by 4 bases, and 13 bases separated the two germline ends. For the CDR3, the DNA is TGTGCCATCAGTGAGGGACACCCCCCCCCAGATACGCAGTATTTT. It specifies CAISEGHPPPDTQYF.

V usage is TRBV7-8 and J usage is TRBJ1-5, with D possibly being TRBD1 (5 bases). CDR1 and CDR2 (germline): SGHVS, FQNEAQ. This CDR3 comprises 15 residues. The V end lost 1 base, the J end lost 6 bases, and 13 bases lay between the germline ends. This CDR3 is CASSLGPGGVQPQHF. Here the CDR3 DNA reads TGTGCCAGCAGCTTAGGTCCAGGAGGGGTTCAGCCCCAGCATTTT.

As DNA, the CDR3 is TGCGCCAGCAGCCAAGGTATCCCGGCGGGCTGGGACAATGAGCAGTTCTTC. Residues: CASSQGIPAGWDNEQFF. The chain carries TRBV4-1 and TRBJ2-1; D perhaps matches TRBD2 (5 bases). CDR1 is MGHRA, CDR2 YSYEKL, per germline. This CDR3 region has 17 residues. V was cut by 1 base and J by 5 bases, with 18 bases left in between.

The chain employs TRBV7-9 and TRBJ1-3; D is ambiguous. V lost 8 bases and J lost 1, with 21 bases in between. Germline V gives CDR1 SEHNR, CDR2 FQNEAQ (reference sequence). The CDR3 sequence is 17 residues long. CDR3 sequence reads: CASEEDGLARSGNTIYF. The CDR3, as DNA: TGTGCCAGCGAAGAAGACGGACTCGCCCGATCTGGAAACACCATATATTTT.

Comment on this clone: Other DNA sequences in the sample encode the same CDR3. The rearrangement uses TRBV19 and TRBJ2-7; 8 bases are a match to TRBD1. The CDR3 is 14 residues long. The junction had 5 bases not matched to a gene; V was cut back by 1 base and J by 6 bases. Per the germline V gene, CDR1 is LNHDA and CDR2 is SQIVND (reference sequence). In DNA form, the CDR3 reads TGTGCCAGTAGTATAGGTCAGGGGGCCGGCGAGCAGTACTTC. Translation gives CASSIGQGAGEQYF. The complete variable domain, with remaining parts taken from reference TRBV19 and TRBJ2-7, reads DGGITQSPKYLFRKEGQNVTLSCEQNLNHDAMYWYRQDPGQGLRLIYYSQIVNDFQKGDIAEGYSVSREKKESFPLTVTSAQKNPTAFYLCASSIGQGAGEQYFGPGTRLTVT.

The chain recombines TRBV5-6 with TRBJ1-5, with 9 bases lining up with TRBD1. The CDR3 is 16 residues long. CDR1 and CDR2 (germline): SGHDT, YYEEEE. V was pared by 3 bases and J by 1 base, with 5 bases of the junction left unmatched. For the CDR3, the DNA is TGTGCCAGCAGCTATCCGGGACAGGGAAGCAATCAGCCCCAGCATTTT. It codes for CASSYPGQGSNQPQHF.

The chain combines TRBV7-2 with TRBJ1-1, with 8 bases that match TRBD1. There are 14 residues in the CDR3. Germline V gives CDR1 SGHTA, CDR2 FQGNSA. Trimming cost V 5 bases and J 7 bases; bases outside gene matches: 9. The CDR3 DNA sequence: TGTGCCAGCAGCCTGCAGGGGGCCCAAGGTGAAGCTTTCTTT. Translation gives CASSLQGAQGEAFF. The entire variable domain, with the rest obtained from reference TRBV7-2 and TRBJ1-1, is as follows: GAGVSQSPSNKVTEKGKDVELRCDPISGHTALYWYRQSLGQGLEFLIYFQGNSAPDKSGLPSDRFSAERTGGSVSTLTIQRTQQEDSAVYLCASSLQGAQGEAFFGQGTRLTVV.

Here the CDR3 DNA reads TGCAGTGCTAGTGGGGCTAGCGGGAGCCCTTACAATGAGCAGTTCTTC. This codes for CSASGASGSPYNEQFF. The V call is TRBV20-1, the J call TRBJ2-1; 10 bases agree with TRBD2. Germline V gene data show CDR1 as DFQATT and CDR2 as SNEGSKA (reference sequence). V gave up 3 bases and J gave up 4 bases; unmatched junction bases: 9. The CDR3 has 16 residues.

The chain recombines TRBV20-1 with TRBJ1-4, with unresolved D. The CDR3 is 10 amino acids. Germline loops: CDR1 DFQATT, CDR2 SNEGSKA (reference sequence). Trimming pared 6 bases from V and 8 bases from J, leaving 7 bases between. For the CDR3, the DNA is TGCAGTGCGCAACGGGAAAAACTGTTTTTT. Protein sequence: CSAQREKLFF.

V is TRBV19 and J is TRBJ1-1; TRBD1 agrees at 8 bases. Germline CDR1 LNHDA, CDR2 SQIVND (reference sequence). The CDR3 sequence is 13 residues long. The trim removed 10 bases at V and 6 bases at J, leaving 10 bases unmatched. CDR3 sequence: CAITRGLRAEAFF. CDR3 bases: TGTGCCATTACCAGGGGGCTTCGCGCTGAAGCTTTCTTT.

The CDR3 coding sequence is TGTGCCAGCAGGGGGAGGGGCGGCACTGAAGCTTTCTTT. Translation gives CASRGRGGTEAFF. J is TRBJ1-1 and V is TRBV3-1 (or the pseudogene TRBV3-2), with D possibly matching TRBD1 (5 bases). V was pared by 6 bases and J by 4 bases, with 12 bases between. This CDR3 comprises 13 residues. In germline, CDR1 is LGHDT, CDR2 YNNKEL (reference sequence).

The J gene is TRBJ2-7, the V gene TRBV18; a possible D gene is TRBD2 (6 bases). Per germline, CDR1 KGHSH and CDR2 LQKENI. The CDR3 is 14 amino acids. The ends were cut back, 2 bases at V and 4 bases at J, with 12 bases in the middle. The CDR3 DNA reads as TGTGCCAGCTCACCAAACCAGGAGGGGTACGAGCAGTACTTC. The encoded protein is CASSPNQEGYEQYF.

The CDR3 spells CAITLRGNDGYTF. CDR3 DNA sequence: TGTGCCATTACGTTGAGGGGGAACGATGGCTACACCTTC. This chain joins TRBV6-6 and TRBJ1-2; tentative D call: TRBD1 (6 bases). V was clipped by 10 bases and J by 6 bases, with 18 bases between them. The V gene's germline CDR1 is MNHNY and CDR2 SVGAGI (reference sequence). The CDR3 sequence is 13 residues long.

The V and J genes are TRBV11-3 and TRBJ2-5; 10 nucleotides align to TRBD2. The ends lost 2 bases at V and 4 bases at J; junction bases unmatched: 7. Germline V gives CDR1 SGHNT, CDR2 YENEEA. The CDR3 has 16 amino acids. CDR3 sequence: CASSLRASGSVETQYF. The CDR3 DNA follows: TGTGCCAGCAGCTTAAGAGCTAGCGGGAGCGTAGAGACCCAGTACTTC.

This rearrangement joins TRBV30 to TRBJ2-1; D call uncertain. Germline CDR1 is GTSNPN and CDR2 is SVGIG (reference sequence). This CDR3 is built from 14 residues. The V gene lost 3 bases and the J gene lost 5 bases, with 14 bases spanning the gap. The CDR3 protein is CAWRRDGSHNEQFF. As DNA, the CDR3 is TGTGCCTGGAGGCGAGACGGGTCCCACAATGAGCAGTTCTTC.

The chain is built from TRBV6-1 and TRBJ2-7; perhaps TRBD2 as D (6 bases). This CDR3 is built from 15 residues. Germline V CDR1 and CDR2: MNHNS, SASEGT. Trimming removed 1 base at V and 3 bases at J, with 13 bases between. This chain's CDR3 is CASSEVAGRNYEQYF. For the CDR3, the DNA is TGTGCCAGCAGTGAAGTGGCAGGGAGGAACTACGAGCAGTACTTC.

The chain combines TRBV7-3 with TRBJ2-2; D is undetermined. The CDR3 is 14 amino acids. CDR1 is SGHTA and CDR2 is FQGTGA in the germline V gene. Trimming cost V 1 base and J 5 bases, with 8 bases left between them. The CDR3 DNA sequence: TGTGCCAGCAGCTTAAAGCCTAGTACCGGGGAGCTGTTTTTT. It specifies CASSLKPSTGELFF.

This clone was observed once. The J gene is TRBJ2-2, the V gene TRBV15, with D possibly being TRBD2 (5 bases). The CDR3 sequence is 14 residues long. V shed 0 bases and J shed 6 bases, with 8 bases lying between them. In germline, CDR1 is LNHNV, CDR2 YYDKDF (reference sequence). As DNA, the CDR3 is TGTGCCACCAGCAGAGAACGAGGGCCCGGGGAGCTGTTTTTT. This sequence encodes CATSRERGPGELFF.

The chain uses TRBV5-8 and TRBJ1-5; maybe TRBD1 (5 bases). Deletions cut 1 base from V and 0 bases from J, with 8 bases between. Germline-derived CDR1 and CDR2 are SGHTS and YDEGEE. The CDR3 spans 15 residues. CDR3 sequence reads: CASSLWQGSNQPQHF. The CDR3 nucleotides read TGTGCCAGCAGCTTGTGGCAGGGTAGCAATCAGCCCCAGCATTTT.